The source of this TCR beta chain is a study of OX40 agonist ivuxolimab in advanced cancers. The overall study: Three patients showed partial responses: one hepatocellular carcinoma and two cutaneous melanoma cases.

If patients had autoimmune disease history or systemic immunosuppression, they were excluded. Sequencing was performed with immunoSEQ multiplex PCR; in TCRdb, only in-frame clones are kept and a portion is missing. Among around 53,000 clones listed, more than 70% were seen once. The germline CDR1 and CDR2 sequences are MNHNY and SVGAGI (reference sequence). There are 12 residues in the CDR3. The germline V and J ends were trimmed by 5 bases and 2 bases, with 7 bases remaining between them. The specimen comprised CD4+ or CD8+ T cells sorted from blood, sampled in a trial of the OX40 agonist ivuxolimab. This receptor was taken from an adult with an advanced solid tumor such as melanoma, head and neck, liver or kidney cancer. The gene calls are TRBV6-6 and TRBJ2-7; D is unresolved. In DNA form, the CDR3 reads TGTGCCAGCAGTATACAAGCCTACGAGCAGTACTTC. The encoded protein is CASSIQAYEQYF.